This T cell receptor beta chain was recorded in a study of beta chain features in type 1 diabetes. Whole-study results and caveats: Patients with type 1 diabetes showed fewer VDJ junction insertions and more deletions.

Expressed TCRB transcripts were sequenced because the entire RNA isolate underwent reverse transcription. Sequencing used immunoSEQ multiplex PCR; TCRdb keeps in-frame clones, though not all of them. The table includes hundreds of thousands of clones, 15% to 19% detected once. This clone has a handful of counts. Its target is unknown. Source material: naive CD4+ T cells from blood. This TCR came from a man younger than 35 in good health.

CDR3 sequence: CASSLVGVASYEQYF. CDR3 bases: TGTGCCAGCAGCTTGGTCGGGGTCGCCTCCTACGAGCAGTACTTC. The chain links TRBV5-4 to TRBJ2-7, with D possibly TRBD2 on 5 matching bases. Looked up from germline, CDR1 is SGHNT and CDR2 is YYREEE (reference sequence). CDR3 length: 15 amino acids. Trimming removed 0 bases from V and 0 bases from J, with 10 bases in between.